Listed below are T cell receptor beta chains from one sample, sequenced in a study of cytomegalovirus exposure and HLA in healthy donors. The method was immunoSEQ multiplex PCR; TCRdb's version includes in-frame clones alone and lacks a portion of them. The table shows some 140,000 clones, with over 65% occurring only once. Sequencing input: PBMCs. These receptors all stem from a man aged 50-59 years in good health and CMV-seronegative. The CDR3 runs from the conserved cysteine through the conserved F or W. Fields, in order: clone size, D gene, J gene, V gene, CDR3 protein, CDR3 DNA. The D gene is left open where the match is weak. The size entry is marked missing in some rows and otherwise reads once, few, many or a size class.

- | TRBD1 | TRBJ2-3 | TRBV6-5 | CASRRQGLGDTQYF | TGTGCCAGCAGGAGACAGGGTCTCGGAGATACGCAGTATTTT
once | - | TRBJ2-6 | TRBV7-9 | CASSLDGVGVLTF | TGTGCCAGCAGCTTAGACGGGGTTGGAGTCCTGACTTTC
- | - | TRBJ1-2 | TRBV7-9 | CASSPIGQTYGYTF | TGTGCCAGCAGCCCGATAGGACAGACCTATGGCTACACCTTC
- | - | TRBJ1-2 | TRBV27 | CASSSGSNYGYTF | TGTGCCAGCAGTTCGGGGTCTAACTATGGCTACACCTTC
- | TRBD1 | TRBJ1-2 | TRBV5-4 | CASSNRDRVYGYTF | TGTGCCAGCAGCAACCGGGACAGGGTCTATGGCTACACCTTC
- | TRBD2 | TRBJ2-7 | TRBV7-8 | CASSLLRAGLAGEKAYEQYF | TGTGCCAGCAGCTTACTTCGGGCGGGACTAGCGGGAGAAAAGGCCTACGAGCAGTACTTC
few | TRBD2 | TRBJ2-1 | TRBV7-2 | CASSVSSGSRNEQFF | TGTGCCAGCAGCGTATCTAGCGGGAGTCGGAATGAGCAGTTCTTC
- | TRBD2 | TRBJ2-7 | TRBV4-3 | CASSRGTSASYEQYF | TGCGCCAGCAGCCGAGGGACTAGTGCATCCTACGAGCAGTACTTC
- | TRBD2 | TRBJ2-7 | TRBV6-1 | CASSGRTSGRAYEQYF | TGTGCCAGCAGTGGCCGAACTAGCGGGAGGGCCTACGAGCAGTACTTC
- | - | TRBJ2-4 | TRBV6-1 | CASSEASGVKNIQYF | TGTGCCAGCAGTGAAGCGTCAGGGGTCAAAAACATTCAGTACTTC
- | TRBD2 | TRBJ2-7 | TRBV7-2 | CASSLTSGSSYEQYF | TGTGCCAGCAGCCTGACTAGCGGGAGCTCCTACGAGCAGTACTTC
few | - | TRBJ1-5 | TRBV18 | CASSPYRDSQPQHF | TGTGCCAGCTCACCGTACAGGGATAGTCAGCCCCAGCATTTT